This TCR beta chain was observed in a study of vaccination and CD4 T cells after COVID-19. Cultured CD4+ T cell DNA was sequenced using the Oncomine TCR Beta short-read assay. TCRdb processed the PCR reads anew with MiXCR; each CDR3 protein has one entry. This table has roughly 13,000 distinct CDR3 sequences, roughly two thirds appearing once. Trimming stripped 2 bases from V and 0 bases from J, with 4 bases between. The CDR3 runs 13 residues. Germline-derived CDR1 and CDR2 are MNHEY and SMNVEV (reference sequence). The treatment is: approximately 11-day PBMC culture with coronavirus spike peptide pools or control peptides (ViraFEST assay). In regard to this clonotype: Its antigen remains unidentified.

The sequencing sample was made of CD4+ T cells from blood, cultured in vitro. This chain joins TRBV27 and TRBJ1-1; unclear D gene. This TCR came from a human donor who had recovered from COVID-19. This chain's CDR3 is CASSLQLNTEAFF. CDR3 coding DNA: TGTGCCAGCAGTTTACAGCTGAACACTGAAGCTTTCTTT.